The T cell receptor beta chain under discussion was sequenced for a study of cytomegalovirus exposure and HLA in healthy donors (dated by TCRdb to the late 2010s). Notes on the research overall: A later analysis indicated that the 120 validation repertoires were generated on the platform also employed for the approximately 690 repertoires of the first cohort. In addition to the first cohort of around 670 subjects, a separate validation cohort of over 90 different subjects was used. To predict cytomegalovirus infection status, the study combined high-throughput TCR immunosequencing, statistical association of individual TCRs with disease status, and machine learning. The study aimed to test whether cataloging public T cell receptors could reveal signatures of past pathogen exposure. Overall results and qualifications from the work: A total of about 150 TCR beta chains were listed by the study as associated with cytomegalovirus. Most TCR sequences were observed very rarely across donors, whereas some public TCRs were present in many individuals. According to the authors, the approach could potentially be generalized to other disease states and immunological phenotypes. All 120 or so repertoires were used to score co-occurrence in the validation cohort in a later analysis, because that analysis had no HLA typing for the cohort. Three of the identified cytomegalovirus-associated TCR beta chains were confirmed in vitro to be specific for cytomegalovirus antigens. Of the cluster scores, around 95% were above 0 in a later analysis, which found that TCRs clustered in the first cohort also tended to co-occur in the approximately 130 validation repertoires. The classifier was reported to diagnose cytomegalovirus status with high specificity and sensitivity in both the original and validation cohorts.

According to the germline V gene, CDR1 reads MNHEY and CDR2 reads SVGAGI. The CDR3 sequence holds 15 residues, the cysteine and phenylalanine included. Only the CDR3 portion is preserved as DNA: 45 bases, with reading frame beginning at the first base. V lost 5 bases and J lost 10 bases; the stretch between them is 18 bases long. Library construction relied on the immunoSEQ multiplex PCR assay. Per the authors' processing: To diagnose cytomegalovirus status from the catalog of TCR beta chain sequences, a statistical classification framework was built. What TCRdb holds here is the immuneACCESS table cut down to in-frame rearrangements. Part of the clones is not present; checked against another copy, under half of the missing clones reflect an unresolved V gene, and the others are unexplained. For V, J and clone size, that table is used; D and trimming come from the DNA. The sample contains roughly 150,000 clones, roughly 91% of them found a single time. Approximately 3.1% of the sample rests with the top ten.

Details on this clone: It lacks a known antigen. Per-nucleotide qualities are absent, and no much larger clonotype sits a single base away.

The donors belonged to the validation cohort of 120 subjects, which was separate from the approximately 700-subject first cohort. The chain is encoded by TRBV6-5 joined to TRBJ1-6; TRBD1 could be the D gene, as 5 bases match. The sequence derives from a man aged 18 to 29 in good health and CMV-seronegative. The sample consisted of PBMCs. The DNA reads TGTGCCAGCAGTACCCCCCGGAGGGGAGGGTCACCCCTCCACTTT. This gives the protein CASSTPRRGGSPLHF.